This T cell receptor (beta chain) came from a study of T cell responses to AZD1222 COVID-19 vaccine. In germline, CDR1 is SGHAT, CDR2 FQNNGV. CDR3 length equals 14 residues. J was trimmed by 2 bases and V by 3 bases; bases with no gene match: 3. This table comes from immunoSEQ multiplex PCR, and its TCRdb copy is limited to in-frame clones, with some not included. The sample contains some 280,000 clones, around 93% of which appear only once. This TCR was sampled from an adult who received the AZD1222 COVID-19 vaccine. Sample: peripheral blood, taken 28 days after the second AZD1222 dose. The rearrangement uses TRBV11-2 and TRBJ1-2; TRBD1 aligns across 7 bases. DNA for the CDR3: TGTGCCAGCAGCTTTGGACAGGCAAACTATGGCTACACCTTC. Residues: CASSFGQANYGYTF.